Below, 32 T cell receptor beta chains from the same sample are listed, as sequenced in a study of cytomegalovirus exposure and HLA in healthy donors. Use of 60 Vbeta and 13 Jbeta primers characterized the PCR. Measured with immunoSEQ multiplex PCR; TCRdb has only the in-frame clones, and not every one. The sample shows 140,000 or so clones, over 75% of them seen only once. The specimen was PBMCs. All receptors derive from a female donor in good health and CMV-seronegative.

V usage is TRBV6-4 and J usage is TRBJ2-7; possible D gene TRBD1, 6 bases. CDR3 length equals 15 residues. V lost 7 bases, J lost 7 bases, and 23 bases lay in between. CDR1 and CDR2 (germline): MRHNA, SNTAGT. CDR3: CASIQQGATSGEQYF. CDR3 coding DNA: TGTGCCAGCATCCAACAGGGTGCCACCTCGGGGGAGCAGTACTTC.

The chain employs TRBV2 and TRBJ2-7; 8 nucleotides line up with TRBD1. Trimming at V came to 10 bases and at J to 3 bases, leaving 5 bases not matched to a gene. Germline CDR1 and CDR2: SNHLY and FYNNEI. This CDR3 contains 12 residues. The CDR3 nucleotides read TGTGCCACCGGCGACAGGGGCTACGAGCAGTACTTC. Encoded protein: CATGDRGYEQYF. The complete variable domain, with remaining parts taken from reference TRBV2 and TRBJ2-7, reads EPEVTQTPSHQVTQMGQEVILRCVPISNHLYFYWYRQILGQKVEFLVSFYNNEISEKSEIFDDQFSVERPDGSNFTLKIRSTKLEDSAMYFCATGDRGYEQYFGPGTRLTVT.

The sample holds one count of this clone. The CDR3 spells CASSWTPSDTQYF. CDR3 in DNA: TGTGCCAGCAGCTGGACACCGTCGGATACGCAGTATTTT. The rearrangement joins TRBV11-2 to TRBJ2-3; D is possibly TRBD1 (5 bases). Germline V gene data show CDR1 as SGHAT and CDR2 as FQNNGV. The CDR3 totals 13 residues. V shed 4 bases and J shed 6 bases, with 11 bases lying between them.

The rearrangement joins TRBV6-5 to TRBJ1-6; 7 bases align to TRBD1. The germline gives CDR1 MNHEY, CDR2 SVGAGI. The CDR3 sequence is 14 residues long. Trimming removed 8 bases from V and 6 bases from J; junction bases left unmatched: 7. The CDR3, as DNA: TGTGCCAGCGGTTCGGGACAGAGTAATTCACCCCTCCACTTT. It codes for CASGSGQSNSPLHF.

This chain uses TRBV6-5 with TRBJ1-1, with 10 bases fitting TRBD1. J lost 4 bases, V lost 5 bases, and 4 bases had no gene match. Germline CDR1 reads MNHEY; CDR2 reads SVGAGI. CDR3 length: 14 residues. As DNA, the CDR3 is TGTGCCAGCAGTCCTAGACAGGGGGCCACTGAAGCTTTCTTT. This encodes CASSPRQGATEAFF.

The chain carries TRBV5-1 and TRBJ2-1; 7 positions match TRBD1. This CDR3 region has 16 residues. V gave up 0 bases and J gave up 7 bases; unmatched junction bases: 10. Germline V lookup: CDR1 SGHRS, CDR2 YFSETQ. The CDR3 here is CASSLDEQTGTNEQFF. DNA for the CDR3: TGCGCCAGCAGCTTGGATGAGCAGACAGGGACAAATGAGCAGTTCTTC.

This chain joins TRBV27 and TRBJ1-1; D remains unclear. This CDR3 comprises 13 residues. Germline V gene lookup returns CDR1 MNHEY and CDR2 SMNVEV (reference sequence). Trimming shortened V by 2 bases and J by 4 bases, and 8 bases separated the two germline ends. CDR3 nucleotides: TGTGCCAGCAGTTTAGAGGGAGGCACTGAAGCTTTCTTT. The encoded protein is CASSLEGGTEAFF.

The chain couples TRBV2 to TRBJ1-2; D is unresolved. The CDR3 covers 15 residues. V dropped 2 bases and J dropped 5 bases, with 15 bases sitting between them. Germline V gene data show CDR1 as SNHLY and CDR2 as FYNNEI. In nucleotides, the CDR3 is TGTGCCAGCAGTGAATGGGGAGGCATGGGGTATGGCTACACCTTC. It codes for CASSEWGGMGYGYTF.

The chain is built from TRBV5-6 and TRBJ2-1; 8 nucleotides line up with TRBD2. This CDR3 contains 13 residues. The V segment lost 1 base and the J segment 10 bases; nucleotides outside the gene matches: 4. Germline CDR1 and CDR2: SGHDT and YYEEEE. The CDR3 spells CASSLYSGGEQFF. Written as DNA, the CDR3 is TGTGCCAGCAGCTTGTATTCGGGAGGGGAGCAGTTCTTC.

The chain links TRBV28 to TRBJ2-7, with D maybe TRBD2 (6 bases). CDR3 length: 15 amino acids. V was clipped by 10 bases and J by 3 bases, with 22 bases between them. CDR1 is MDHEN and CDR2 is SYDVKM in the germline V gene. Written as DNA, the CDR3 is TGTGCCACCAAACTGGGGAGGCGACAGTTCTACGAGCAGTACTTC. Its protein is CATKLGRRQFYEQYF.

A single count supports this clone. As DNA, the CDR3 is TGTGCCAGCAGCACCCCCGCGGGAGAGATGAATGAGCAGTTCTTC. Translating gives CASSTPAGEMNEQFF. The rearrangement links TRBV2 to TRBJ2-1; TRBD2 matches at 7 bases. The CDR3 extends over 15 amino acids. Germline loops: CDR1 SNHLY, CDR2 FYNNEI. The V segment lost 6 bases and the J segment 7 bases; nucleotides outside the gene matches: 12.

The chain carries TRBV29-1 and TRBJ2-1; TRBD2 agrees at 7 bases. Germline V CDR1 and CDR2: SQVTM, ANQGSEA. Trimming cost V 0 bases and J 3 bases; bases outside gene matches: 5. The CDR3 totals 15 residues. The CDR3, as DNA: TGCAGCGTTGAAGATTTAGCGGGCAACTACAATGAGCAGTTCTTC. Translated, it gives CSVEDLAGNYNEQFF.

The V call is TRBV6-5, the J call TRBJ2-7, with 8 bases matching TRBD2. The ends lost 6 bases at V and 3 bases at J; junction bases unmatched: 10. The CDR3 consists of 15 residues. CDR1 MNHEY and CDR2 SVGAGI come from the germline V gene. In nucleotides, the CDR3 is TGTGCCAGCAGAGGGCTCCGCGGGGGGCACTACGAGCAGTACTTC. Protein product: CASRGLRGGHYEQYF.

The V and J genes are TRBV27 and TRBJ1-1; TRBD1 might be the D (5 bases). Germline V lookup: CDR1 MNHEY, CDR2 SMNVEV (reference sequence). Trimming took off 2 bases at V and 3 bases at J, with 10 bases between the two ends. This CDR3 region has 14 residues. CDR3 nucleotide sequence: TGTGCCAGCAGTTTAGCCGGGGGGTACACTGAAGCTTTCTTT. Residues: CASSLAGGYTEAFF.

The gene calls are TRBV6-1 and TRBJ1-1; a possible D gene is TRBD1 (6 bases). The length of the CDR3 is 14 residues. Germline values: CDR1 MNHNS, CDR2 SASEGT. The V and J ends lost 0 bases and 5 bases respectively, with 10 bases between them. In nucleotides, the CDR3 is TGTGCCAGCAGTGAAGCTGCGGGGGCGACTGAAGCTTTCTTT. Protein sequence: CASSEAAGATEAFF.

The V gene is TRBV5-8, the J gene TRBJ1-4, with 7 bases lining up with TRBD1. The V segment lost 2 bases and the J segment 0 bases; nucleotides outside the gene matches: 7. Germline loops: CDR1 SGHTS, CDR2 YDEGEE. The CDR3 has 17 residues. Here the CDR3 reads CASSFRQGFATNEKLFF. CDR3 nucleotides: TGTGCCAGCAGCTTCAGACAGGGCTTTGCAACTAATGAAAAACTGTTTTTT.

The sample holds a few counts of this clone. The chain is built from TRBV7-9 and TRBJ2-5; 14 nucleotides line up with TRBD2. Looked up from germline, CDR1 is SEHNR and CDR2 is FQNEAQ (reference sequence). The CDR3 loop spans 15 amino acids. The V and J ends lost 6 bases and 7 bases, in that order; junction bases with no gene match: 7. The chain's CDR3 is CASSPGTSGRGTQYF. The CDR3, as DNA: TGTGCCAGCAGTCCCGGGACTAGCGGGAGAGGGACCCAGTACTTC.

The V call is TRBV19, the J call TRBJ2-6, with 10 bases fitting TRBD1. CDR1 is LNHDA, CDR2 SQIVND, per germline (reference sequence). V was clipped by 4 bases and J by 2 bases; unmatched bases: 5. The CDR3 length is 17 residues. The DNA for the CDR3 is TGTGCCAGTAGTACGGACAGGGGGATCACTGGGGCCAACGTCCTGACTTTC. Translating it yields CASSTDRGITGANVLTF.

The rearrangement links TRBV4-1 to TRBJ2-5; 9 bases are a match to TRBD1. TRBJ2-7 explains the end of the DNA better; the J call may be wrong. The germline CDR1 and CDR2 sequences are MGHRA and YSYEKL. The CDR3 is made up of 15 amino acids. CDR3 in amino acids: CASSQMGQGITEQYF. The CDR3 DNA follows: TGCGCCAGCAGCCAAATGGGACAGGGTATCACCGAGCAGTACTTC.

This chain joins TRBV7-2 and TRBJ1-1; possible D gene TRBD1, 6 bases. CDR1 is SGHTA, CDR2 FQGNSA, per germline. Trimming removed 2 bases at V and 10 bases at J, with 17 bases between. The CDR3 has 14 residues. The CDR3 DNA sequence: TGTGCCAGCAGCTTAATAATAGCGGGGGCGGGAGCTTTCTTT. This gives the protein CASSLIIAGAGAFF.

This clone has only one observation. The V gene is TRBV29-1, the J gene TRBJ2-5; a weak D match, TRBD1 (6 bases). V was cut by 2 bases and J by 3 bases, with 10 bases left in between. The CDR3 spans 13 residues. Germline V gives CDR1 SQVTM, CDR2 ANQGSEA. The CDR3 nucleotides read TGCAGCGTTGAATTTCGGACAGAAGAGACCCAGTACTTC. It encodes CSVEFRTEETQYF.

This clone appeared a single time. V and J are TRBV4-2 and TRBJ2-4; 8 bases align to TRBD1. In germline, CDR1 is LGHNA, CDR2 YNFKEQ. The junction had 9 bases not matched to a gene; V was cut back by 4 bases and J by 7 bases. The length of the CDR3 is 15 residues. CDR3 amino acids: CASSLDRGRGNIQYF. The CDR3 DNA reads TGTGCCAGCAGCCTCGACAGGGGCCGAGGGAACATTCAGTACTTC.

The chain carries TRBV28 and TRBJ2-7, with 7 bases identical to TRBD1. The trim removed 10 bases at V and 3 bases at J, leaving 6 bases unmatched. The CDR3 totals 12 residues. Germline V gives CDR1 MDHEN, CDR2 SYDVKM. Here the CDR3 reads CATRAGGYEQYF. As DNA, the CDR3 is TGTGCCACCCGGGCAGGGGGCTACGAGCAGTACTTC.

This clone was seen only a few times. This rearrangement joins TRBV6-1 to TRBJ1-1; weak D call: TRBD1 (6 bases). Germline values: CDR1 MNHNS, CDR2 SASEGT. The V and J ends lost 8 bases and 0 bases respectively, with 10 bases between them. The CDR3 is 13 residues long. This chain's CDR3 is CASPDSMNTEAFF. The CDR3 DNA reads TGTGCCAGCCCGGACAGCATGAACACTGAAGCTTTCTTT.

This clone came up once. The chain employs TRBV27 and TRBJ1-1; TRBD1 agrees at 7 bases. The CDR3 loop spans 13 amino acids. Germline CDR1 and CDR2: MNHEY and SMNVEV (reference sequence). The ends lost 5 bases at V and 9 bases at J; junction bases unmatched: 9. CDR3: CASSTLGTEQAFF. The CDR3 region has the DNA TGTGCCAGCAGTACCCTCGGGACAGAGCAAGCTTTCTTT.

The chain uses TRBV10-2 and TRBJ2-1; D is possibly TRBD1 (7 bases). V was trimmed by 7 bases and J by 4 bases, leaving 17 bases between them. The CDR3 sequence is 15 residues long. Germline CDR1 reads WSHSY; CDR2 reads SAAADI. The DNA of the CDR3 is TGCGCCAGCAAGGGACGACAGGGACTTTACAATGAGCAGTTCTTC. Amino acid sequence: CASKGRQGLYNEQFF.

This clone was seen only once. The V and J genes are TRBV28 and TRBJ1-5; 7 nucleotides agree with TRBD1. Per germline, CDR1 MDHEN and CDR2 SYDVKM. The CDR3 runs to 15 residues. The V and J ends lost 6 bases and 3 bases, in that order; junction bases with no gene match: 8. The CDR3 spells CASRPRTGDNQPQHF. In nucleotides, the CDR3 is TGTGCCAGCAGACCCCGCACAGGGGACAATCAGCCCCAGCATTTT.

This clone was found a few times. A read error is likely, as this CDR3 ends without the conserved phenylalanine or tryptophan. The chain has TRBV5-1 and TRBJ1-1; D is possibly TRBD1 (5 bases). CDR1 and CDR2 (germline): SGHRS, YFSETQ. The V end lost 5 bases, the J end lost 2 bases, and 10 bases lay between the germline ends. The CDR3 consists of 13 residues. In DNA form, the CDR3 reads TGCGCCAGCAGACCCCAGGGTAACACTGAAGCTTTCGTT. Amino acids: CASRPQGNTEAFV.

The chain combines TRBV5-1 with TRBJ2-1; TRBD2 matches 11 bases. CDR3 length equals 19 residues. Losses at the gene ends were 0 bases for V and 6 bases for J; bases not matched to a gene: 14. Germline V gives CDR1 SGHRS, CDR2 YFSETQ. CDR3 loop: CASSLGLAGRTSPVNEQFF. The CDR3 DNA sequence: TGCGCCAGCAGCTTGGGACTAGCGGGGAGGACTTCTCCTGTCAATGAGCAGTTCTTC.

This chain connects TRBV7-3 to TRBJ1-1; 8 positions agree with TRBD1. Trimming removed 0 bases from V and 1 base from J; junction bases left unmatched: 1. Germline lookup yields CDR1 SGHTA and CDR2 FQGTGA. The CDR3 has 15 amino acids. CDR3 in amino acids: CASSLTGTGNTEAFF. DNA for the CDR3: TGTGCCAGCAGCTTAACCGGGACAGGGAACACTGAAGCTTTCTTT.

V is TRBV5-1 and J is TRBJ2-7, with D unclear. The CDR3 has 12 amino acids. Germline values: CDR1 SGHRS, CDR2 YFSETQ. V gave up 4 bases and J gave up 1 base, with 6 bases separating them. The chain's CDR3 is CASSDGSYEQYF. CDR3 DNA sequence: TGCGCCAGCAGCGACGGGTCCTACGAGCAGTACTTC.

This chain joins TRBV5-1 and TRBJ1-3, with D possibly TRBD1 on 5 matching bases. Germline V gene lookup returns CDR1 SGHRS and CDR2 YFSETQ. Trimming took off 0 bases at V and 6 bases at J, with 7 bases between the two ends. This CDR3 spans 13 amino acids. The CDR3 here is CASSLDGQNTIYF. The CDR3 nucleotides read TGCGCCAGCAGCTTGGACGGACAAAACACCATATATTTT.